The T cell receptor beta chain under discussion was sequenced for a study of blood T cell repertoires in COVID-19. Study-wide context: Samples of COVID-19 (acute and convalescent) were obtained from the United States, Italy and Spain.

Using immunoSEQ multiplex PCR, the repertoire was profiled, and TCRdb retains in-frame clones only, with some absent. The profile covers just under 80,000 clones, with 80% to 90% appearing a single time and approximately 46% taken by the ten largest. The V and J ends lost 6 bases and 1 base, in that order; junction bases with no gene match: 4. The V gene's germline CDR1 is ENHRY and CDR2 SYGVKD. The CDR3 totals 15 residues. The clonotype originates from a human donor in a cohort sampled during active COVID-19. The sequencing input was peripheral blood. V is TRBV10-3 and J is TRBJ1-5, with 9 positions matching TRBD1. Here the CDR3 reads CAISSDRGSNQPQHF. The CDR3 nucleotides read TGTGCCATCAGCTCGGACAGGGGAAGCAATCAGCCCCAGCATTTT.